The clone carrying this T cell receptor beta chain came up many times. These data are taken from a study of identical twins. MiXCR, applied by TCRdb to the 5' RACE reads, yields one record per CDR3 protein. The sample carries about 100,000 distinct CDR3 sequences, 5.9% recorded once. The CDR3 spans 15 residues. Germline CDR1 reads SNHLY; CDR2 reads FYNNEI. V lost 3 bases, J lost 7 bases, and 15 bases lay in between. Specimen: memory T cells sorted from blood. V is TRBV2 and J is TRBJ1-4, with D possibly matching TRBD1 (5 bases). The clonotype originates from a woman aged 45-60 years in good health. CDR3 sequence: CASSEDTGQSEKLFF. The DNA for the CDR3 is TGTGCCAGCAGTGAGGACACAGGTCAAAGTGAAAAACTGTTTTTT.